Included here is one T cell receptor (beta chain) sequence, with context. The participants were between about 18 and 90 years old and came from some 25 US areas. Among Cohort 3 donors, those recovered had two negative PCRs, clearance, or symptom resolution. This specimen belongs to a study of blood T cell repertoires in COVID-19. TCRdb keeps only in-frame clones here, not all; method: immunoSEQ multiplex PCR. The sample has under 500,000 clones, roughly nine tenths seen once. The germline V gene has CDR1 KGHDR and CDR2 SFDVKD. V was clipped by 4 bases and J by 3 bases; unmatched bases: 7. This CDR3 region has 15 residues.

The chain is built from TRBV24-1 and TRBJ1-2; 7 nucleotides agree with TRBD1. The source is a man aged 25-45 years who had recovered from COVID-19. The sequencing sample was made of PBMCs or T cells enriched from blood (not recorded which). The CDR3 bases are TGTGCCACCAGTGACTCGACAGGGAGGTACTATGGCTACACCTTC. This encodes CATSDSTGRYYGYTF.